The next 6 T cell receptor beta chains were all read from a single sample in a study of blood T cell repertoires in COVID-19. The table came from immunoSEQ multiplex PCR; TCRdb's copy has only in-frame clones and leaves some out. The sample has approximately 100,000 clones; 85% are singletons. The specimen was peripheral blood. Source of these receptors: a man older than 75 with acute or convalescent COVID-19.

The chain uses TRBV14 and TRBJ2-5, with D unresolved. Trimming removed 1 base at V and 7 bases at J, with 10 bases between. CDR3 size: 13 residues. The germline CDR1 and CDR2 sequences are SGHDN and FVKESK. CDR3 amino acids: CASSQVVSGTQYF. The CDR3 nucleotides read TGTGCCAGCAGCCAAGTAGTGTCGGGGACCCAGTACTTC.

This chain connects TRBV11-1 to TRBJ2-7, with 7 bases that match TRBD1. The CDR3 length is 15 residues. Looked up from germline, CDR1 is SGHAT and CDR2 is FQDESV (reference sequence). V shed 0 bases and J 2 bases; nucleotides not matched to a gene: 4. CDR3 DNA sequence: TGTGCCAGCAGCTTAGCTGGGACAGCCACCTACGAGCAGTACTTC. It is translated as CASSLAGTATYEQYF.

This clone has more than one count but fewer than ten. V gene TRBV7-3 combines with J gene TRBJ1-2; D not resolved. CDR1 SGHTA and CDR2 FQGTGA come from the germline V gene. The V and J ends lost 5 bases and 3 bases respectively, with 16 bases between them. The CDR3 extends over 15 amino acids. CDR3 loop: CASSMLPPTDYGYTF. The CDR3 region has the DNA TGTGCCAGCAGCATGCTACCGCCAACGGACTATGGCTACACCTTC.

The sample holds a few counts of this clone. J is TRBJ2-7 and V is TRBV10-3; 7 positions match TRBD1. CDR1 is ENHRY and CDR2 is SYGVKD in the germline V gene. The CDR3 totals 14 residues. J gave up 0 bases and V 5 bases, and 4 bases lay outside the gene matches. The CDR3 spells CAISLDRISYEQYF. DNA of the CDR3: TGTGCCATCAGTTTGGACAGGATCTCCTACGAGCAGTACTTC.

The rearrangement joins TRBV6-4 to TRBJ2-1; 7 bases fit TRBD1. Trimming at V came to 2 bases and at J to 0 bases, leaving 4 bases not matched to a gene. Germline loops: CDR1 MRHNA, CDR2 SNTAGT. CDR3 length: 16 amino acids. CDR3 sequence reads: CASSDDRGLSYNEQFF. The CDR3 DNA follows: TGTGCCAGCAGTGACGATAGGGGGCTCTCCTACAATGAGCAGTTCTTC.

This clone was observed a handful of times. The genes are TRBV3-1 (or the pseudogene TRBV3-2) and TRBJ1-5; weak D call: TRBD1 (5 bases). CDR3 length: 15 residues. Germline CDR1 is LGHDT and CDR2 is YNNKEL (reference sequence). Trimming shortened V by 1 base and J by 2 bases, and 9 bases separated the two germline ends. In DNA, the CDR3 is TGTGCCAGCAGCCAAGGCGGGGACCGCAATCAGCCCCAGCATTTT. It specifies CASSQGGDRNQPQHF.